This T cell receptor (beta chain) derives from a study of T cells in Graves' hyperthyroidism and ophthalmopathy. Study results and caveats: In blood, most of the thyroid clonotypes expanded above 0.001 were also present.

Amplified TCR beta CDR3 regions derived from RNA transcripts. HTBI primers were used for first-round RT-PCR of the TCR CDR3. TCRdb re-called the multiplex PCR reads with MiXCR, one entry per CDR3 protein. The table lists about 400,000 distinct CDR3 sequences, 15% to 17% of them singletons. Patients aged 18 to 65 had newly diagnosed hyperthyroidism lasting under 2 months. The CDR3 has 14 amino acids. From germline, CDR1 is DFQATT and CDR2 SNEGSKA (reference sequence). Trimming took 3 bases from V and 3 from J, leaving 14 bases between them. The sample holds many counts of this clonotype. Its matching antigen is unknown.

The sample taken for sequencing was blood. The rearrangement uses TRBV20-1 and TRBJ1-2; tentative D call: TRBD1 (5 bases). The receptor's source is a woman between 18 and 30 years old with Graves' hyperthyroidism. In DNA, the CDR3 is TGCAGTGCTAGTCCGCAGGGACTATACTATGGCTACACCTTC. Its protein is CSASPQGLYYGYTF.